What follows are 17 T cell receptor beta chains derived from one specimen sequenced in a study of shared clonotypes between healthy human individuals. Clones were sequenced by immunoSEQ multiplex PCR, and TCRdb holds only the in-frame ones, with some missing. The sample carries 85,000 to 100,000 clones, over 60% recorded once. Sequencing used memory CD8+ T cells sorted from blood. Noted subset: CD45RO+ cells pooled with CCR7-negative TemRA cells. Receptor source: a man younger than 45 in good health.

This clone has a handful of counts. The J gene is TRBJ2-3, the V gene TRBV7-2; tentative D call: TRBD1 (5 bases). CDR1 and CDR2 (germline): SGHTA, FQGNSA. Trimming took 8 bases from V and 1 from J, leaving 16 bases between them. The CDR3 contains 15 residues. The CDR3 nucleotides are TGTGCCAGCCAAAGGGGCTCTTCCCGCACAGATACGCAGTATTTT. This sequence encodes CASQRGSSRTDTQYF.

The V call is TRBV7-2, the J call TRBJ2-3; TRBD2 agrees at 11 bases. The junction had 10 bases not matched to a gene; V was cut back by 11 bases and J by 6 bases. The CDR3 covers 14 residues. Per the germline V gene, CDR1 is SGHTA and CDR2 is FQGNSA. As DNA, the CDR3 is TGTGCCGGCGAGACTAGCGGGACCGCGGATACGCAGTATTTT. Translating it yields CAGETSGTADTQYF.

This chain links TRBV25-1 with TRBJ1-1, with 9 bases lining up with TRBD1. The V gene end was trimmed by 4 bases and the J gene end by 2 bases; junction bases not matched to a gene: 5. From germline, CDR1 is MGHDK and CDR2 SYGVNS. This CDR3 contains 15 residues. The CDR3 sequence: CASSGGDRANTEAFF. The CDR3 nucleotides are TGTGCCAGCAGTGGGGGGGACAGGGCCAACACTGAAGCTTTCTTT.

This clone was found once. The V call is TRBV11-2, the J call TRBJ2-5; D not certain. The CDR3 length is 12 residues. V was shortened by 2 bases and J by 3 bases, with 4 bases between the two germline ends. Germline loops: CDR1 SGHAT, CDR2 FQNNGV. The CDR3 reads CASSLLEETQYF. CDR3 coding DNA: TGTGCCAGCAGCTTACTAGAAGAGACCCAGTACTTC. Together with reference TRBV11-2 and TRBJ2-5, the CDR3 gives the full variable domain: EAGVAQSPRYKIIEKRQSVAFWCNPISGHATLYWYQQILGQGPKLLIQFQNNGVVDDSQLPKDRFSAERLKGVDSTLKIQPAKLEDSAVYLCASSLLEETQYFGPGTRLLVL.

The chain employs TRBV2 and TRBJ1-3; D ambiguous. The CDR3 sequence is 14 residues long. Between the trimmed V and J ends, which lost 1 base and 0 bases, there was a span of 4 bases. The V gene's germline CDR1 is SNHLY and CDR2 FYNNEI. The CDR3 region is CASSEGSSGNTIYF. The CDR3 coding sequence is TGTGCCAGCAGTGAAGGAAGCTCTGGAAACACCATATATTTT.

The rearrangement uses TRBV28 and TRBJ2-5; perhaps TRBD2 as D (6 bases). The CDR3 contains 15 residues. The V gene lost 5 bases and the J gene lost 5 bases, with 18 bases spanning the gap. Germline lookup yields CDR1 MDHEN and CDR2 SYDVKM. The CDR3 nucleotides are TGTGCCAGCAGTGTATCGCGCCGGGAGAGGGAGACCCAGTACTTC. Its protein product is CASSVSRRERETQYF.

This chain connects TRBV27 to TRBJ2-1; 13 bases map to TRBD2. The CDR3 runs 13 residues. The germline CDR1 and CDR2 sequences are MNHEY and SMNVEV (reference sequence). V was pared by 6 bases and J by 9 bases, with 2 bases of the junction left unmatched. The CDR3: CASRLAGGLEQFF. The CDR3 bases are TGTGCCAGCAGACTAGCGGGAGGGCTTGAGCAGTTCTTC.

J is TRBJ2-5 and V is TRBV6-5; 10 bases are a match to TRBD1. Germline V lookup: CDR1 MNHEY, CDR2 SVGAGI. V lost 3 bases, J lost 4 bases, and 8 bases stayed unmatched. The CDR3 runs 16 residues. CDR3 in amino acids: CASSYSGTGVRETQYF. CDR3 DNA: TGTGCCAGCAGTTATTCCGGGACAGGGGTTAGAGAGACCCAGTACTTC.

The V gene is TRBV27, the J gene TRBJ2-1; no clear D. Trimming removed 3 bases at V and 8 bases at J, with 17 bases between. This CDR3 is built from 15 residues. In germline, CDR1 is MNHEY, CDR2 SMNVEV (reference sequence). The DNA of the CDR3 is TGTGCCAGCAGTTTTGCAATAGCTTCGTGGGATGAGCAGTTCTTC. Translation gives CASSFAIASWDEQFF.

V gene TRBV7-2 combines with J gene TRBJ1-1; D not certain. The V gene lost 1 base and the J gene lost 3 bases, with 6 bases spanning the gap. The CDR3 is 13 residues long. In germline, CDR1 is SGHTA, CDR2 FQGNSA. As DNA, the CDR3 is TGTGCCAGCAGCTTAGATGGGGACACTGAAGCTTTCTTT. This translates into CASSLDGDTEAFF.

The gene calls are TRBV6-5 and TRBJ2-4, with a weak D call TRBD2 (5 bases). Trimming cost V 5 bases and J 7 bases, with 12 bases left between them. This CDR3 has 13 amino acids. Germline assignment: CDR1 MNHEY and CDR2 SVGAGI. CDR3 amino acids: CASSGSRGNIQYF. The CDR3 DNA sequence: TGTGCCAGCAGTGGTTCTCGGGGTAACATTCAGTACTTC.

Comment on this clone: Here the CDR3 omits its conserved ending phenylalanine or tryptophan, so a read error is the likely source. CDR3 DNA sequence: TGCGCCAGCAGCCAAGGAGGACTAGCGGGTTTTAATCTCTACGAGCAGTACCTC. Its protein is CASSQGGLAGFNLYEQYL. The chain has TRBV4-1 and TRBJ2-7; 11 bases agree with TRBD2. J gave up 3 bases and V 1 base, and 11 bases lay outside the gene matches. CDR1 and CDR2 (germline): MGHRA, YSYEKL. The CDR3 loop spans 18 amino acids.

This clone was seen only once. J is TRBJ2-1 and V is TRBV10-3, with 7 nucleotides matching TRBD2. CDR1 and CDR2 from the germline V gene are ENHRY and SYGVKD. Losses at the gene ends were 4 bases for V and 8 bases for J; bases not matched to a gene: 5. This CDR3 spans 13 amino acids. The CDR3 sequence is CAISAPTSDEQFF. The CDR3 DNA sequence: TGTGCCATCAGTGCGCCTACTAGCGATGAGCAGTTCTTC.

The chain couples TRBV5-1 to TRBJ1-1; D not certain. Germline CDR1 SGHRS, CDR2 YFSETQ. The CDR3 extends over 16 amino acids. Trimming took 2 bases from V and 0 from J, leaving 14 bases between them. This chain's CDR3 is CASSFGAGVMNTEAFF. For the CDR3, the DNA is TGCGCCAGCAGCTTTGGTGCAGGAGTGATGAACACTGAAGCTTTCTTT. The whole variable domain, filled in from reference TRBV5-1 and TRBJ1-1, reads KAGVTQTPRYLIKTRGQQVTLSCSPISGHRSVSWYQQTPGQGLQFLFEYFSETQRNKGNFPGRFSGRQFSNSRSEMNVSTLELGDSALYLCASSFGAGVMNTEAFFGQGTRLTVV.

This chain joins TRBV13 and TRBJ2-6; TRBD1 might be the D (6 bases). Trimming pared 3 bases from V and 0 bases from J, leaving 15 bases between. The CDR3 has 18 residues. The germline CDR1 and CDR2 sequences are PRHDT and FYEKMQ (reference sequence). The CDR3 DNA is TGTGCCAGCAGCTTTGGACAGATAACCTTCTCTGGGGCCAACGTCCTGACTTTC. Protein product: CASSFGQITFSGANVLTF.

This clone was detected a few times. The chain combines TRBV25-1 with TRBJ1-3; D is perhaps TRBD1 (5 bases). This CDR3 comprises 17 residues. V lost 4 bases and J lost 2, with 18 bases in between. CDR1 and CDR2 from the germline V gene are MGHDK and SYGVNS. CDR3 nucleotides: TGTGCCAGCAGTGCCCCCACGGGACCCGCCCCTGGAAACACCATATATTTT. Translating it yields CASSAPTGPAPGNTIYF. Looking up the rest from reference TRBV25-1 and TRBJ1-3 gives the full variable domain: EADIYQTPRYLVIGTGKKITLECSQTMGHDKMYWYQQDPGMELHLIHYSYGVNSTEKGDLSSESTVSRIRTEHFPLTLESARPSHTSQYLCASSAPTGPAPGNTIYFGEGSWLTVV.

The chain is built from TRBV5-1 and TRBJ2-1; weak D call: TRBD2 (5 bases). The CDR3 spans 14 residues. Trimming removed 4 bases at V and 0 bases at J, with 8 bases between. Germline V gene sequence: CDR1 SGHRS, CDR2 YFSETQ. The CDR3 DNA follows: TGCGCCAGCAGCCTCACTAGCTCCTACAATGAGCAGTTCTTC. Protein product: CASSLTSSYNEQFF.